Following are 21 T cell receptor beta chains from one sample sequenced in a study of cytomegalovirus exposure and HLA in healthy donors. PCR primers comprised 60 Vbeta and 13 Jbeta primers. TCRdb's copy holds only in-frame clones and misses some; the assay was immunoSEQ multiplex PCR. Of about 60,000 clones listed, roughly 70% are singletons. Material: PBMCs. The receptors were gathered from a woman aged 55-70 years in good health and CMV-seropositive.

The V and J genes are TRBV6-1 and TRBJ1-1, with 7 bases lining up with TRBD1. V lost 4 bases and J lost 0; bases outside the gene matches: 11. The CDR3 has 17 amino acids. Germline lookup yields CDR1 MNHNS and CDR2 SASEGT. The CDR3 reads CASSAPGTELLNTEAFF. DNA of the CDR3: TGTGCCAGCAGTGCCCCCGGGACAGAGTTATTGAACACTGAAGCTTTCTTT.

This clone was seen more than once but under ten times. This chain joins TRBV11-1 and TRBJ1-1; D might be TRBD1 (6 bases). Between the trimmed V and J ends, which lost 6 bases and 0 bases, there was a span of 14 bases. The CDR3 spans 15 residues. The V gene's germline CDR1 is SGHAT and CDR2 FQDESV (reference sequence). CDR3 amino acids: CASRPTTGLNTEAFF. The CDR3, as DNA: TGTGCCAGCAGACCAACCACAGGGCTGAACACTGAAGCTTTCTTT. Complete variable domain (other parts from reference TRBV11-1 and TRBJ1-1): EAEVAQSPRYKITEKSQAVAFWCDPISGHATLYWYRQILGQGPELLVQFQDESVVDDSQLPKDRFSAERLKGVDSTLKIQPAELGDSAMYLCASRPTTGLNTEAFFGQGTRLTVV.

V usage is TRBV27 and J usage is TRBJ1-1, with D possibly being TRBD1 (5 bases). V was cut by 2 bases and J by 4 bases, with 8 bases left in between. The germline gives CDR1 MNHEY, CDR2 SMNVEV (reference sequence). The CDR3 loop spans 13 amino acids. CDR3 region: CASSLGRGTEAFF. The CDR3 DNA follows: TGTGCCAGCAGTTTAGGTAGGGGCACTGAAGCTTTCTTT.

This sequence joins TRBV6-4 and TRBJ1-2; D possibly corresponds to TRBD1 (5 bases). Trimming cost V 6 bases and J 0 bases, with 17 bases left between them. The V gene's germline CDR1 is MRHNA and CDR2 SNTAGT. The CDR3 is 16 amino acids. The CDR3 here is CASSQMTDLANYGYTF. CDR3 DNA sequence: TGTGCCAGCAGCCAAATGACAGACCTCGCTAACTATGGCTACACCTTC.

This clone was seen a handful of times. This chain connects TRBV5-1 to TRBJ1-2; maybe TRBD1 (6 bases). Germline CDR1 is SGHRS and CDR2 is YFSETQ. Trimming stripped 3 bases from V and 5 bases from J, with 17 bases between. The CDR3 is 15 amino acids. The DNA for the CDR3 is TGCGCCAGCAGCTCCGAAACGGGGGGCTGGTATGGCTACACCTTC. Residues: CASSSETGGWYGYTF.

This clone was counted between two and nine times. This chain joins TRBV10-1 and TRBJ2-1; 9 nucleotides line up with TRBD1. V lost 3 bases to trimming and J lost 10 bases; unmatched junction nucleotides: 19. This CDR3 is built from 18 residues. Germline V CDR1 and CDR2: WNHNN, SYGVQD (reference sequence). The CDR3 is CASSDSTPRGQGVLEQFF. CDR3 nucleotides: TGCGCCAGCAGTGATTCCACCCCCAGGGGACAGGGAGTACTGGAGCAGTTCTTC.

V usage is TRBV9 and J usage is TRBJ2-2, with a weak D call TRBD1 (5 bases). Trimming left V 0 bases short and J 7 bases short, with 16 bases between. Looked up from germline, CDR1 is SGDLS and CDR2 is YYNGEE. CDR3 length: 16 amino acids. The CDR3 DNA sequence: TGTGCCAGCAGCGTAGATTCAGGGAATAACGGCGGGGAGCTGTTTTTT. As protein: CASSVDSGNNGGELFF. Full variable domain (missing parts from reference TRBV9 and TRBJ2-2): DSGVTQTPKHLITATGQRVTLRCSPRSGDLSVYWYQQSLDQGLQFLIQYYNGEERAKGNILERFSAQQFPDLHSELNLSSLELGDSALYFCASSVDSGNNGGELFFGEGSRLTVL.

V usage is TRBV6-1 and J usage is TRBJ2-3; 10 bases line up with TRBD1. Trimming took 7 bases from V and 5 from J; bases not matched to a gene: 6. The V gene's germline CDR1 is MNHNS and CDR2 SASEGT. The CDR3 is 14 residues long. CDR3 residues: CASTLRDRGDTQYF. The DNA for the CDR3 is TGTGCCAGCACCCTCCGGGACAGGGGAGATACGCAGTATTTT.

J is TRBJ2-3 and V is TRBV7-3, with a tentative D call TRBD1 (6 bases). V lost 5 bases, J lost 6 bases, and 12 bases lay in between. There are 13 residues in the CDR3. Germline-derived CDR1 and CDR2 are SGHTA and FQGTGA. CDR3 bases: TGTGCCAGCAGCCCAGGGGTTTGGGATACGCAGTATTTT. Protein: CASSPGVWDTQYF.

CDR3 loop: CASSSGITEAFF. DNA for the CDR3: TGTGCCAGCAGTTCCGGGATCACTGAAGCTTTCTTT. The gene calls are TRBV6-5 and TRBJ1-1; D not resolved. Trimming removed 4 bases from V and 4 bases from J, with 7 bases in between. CDR3 size: 12 residues. Germline loops: CDR1 MNHEY, CDR2 SVGAGI.

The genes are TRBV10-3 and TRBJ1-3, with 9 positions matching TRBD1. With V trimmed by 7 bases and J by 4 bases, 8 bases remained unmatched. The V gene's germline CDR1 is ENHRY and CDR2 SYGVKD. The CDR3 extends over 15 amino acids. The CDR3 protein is CAITGGTGSGNTIYF. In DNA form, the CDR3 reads TGTGCCATCACCGGAGGGACAGGGAGCGGAAACACCATATATTTT.

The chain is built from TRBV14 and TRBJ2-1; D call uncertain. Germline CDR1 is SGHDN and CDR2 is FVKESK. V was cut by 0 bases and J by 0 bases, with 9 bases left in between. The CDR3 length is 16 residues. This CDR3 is CASSQDHSSSYNEQFF. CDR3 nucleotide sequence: TGTGCCAGCAGCCAAGATCACAGTAGCTCCTACAATGAGCAGTTCTTC. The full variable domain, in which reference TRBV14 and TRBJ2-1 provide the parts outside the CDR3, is EAGVTQFPSHSVIEKGQTVTLRCDPISGHDNLYWYRRVMGKEIKFLLHFVKESKQDESGMPNNRFLAERTGGTYSTLKVQPAELEDSGVYFCASSQDHSSSYNEQFFGPGTRLTVL.

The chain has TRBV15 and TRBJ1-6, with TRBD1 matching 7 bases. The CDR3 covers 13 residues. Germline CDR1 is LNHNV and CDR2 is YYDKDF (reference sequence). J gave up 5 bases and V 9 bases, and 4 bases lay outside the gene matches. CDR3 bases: TGTGCCACTACACAGGGGCATAATTCACCCCTCCACTTT. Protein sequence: CATTQGHNSPLHF.

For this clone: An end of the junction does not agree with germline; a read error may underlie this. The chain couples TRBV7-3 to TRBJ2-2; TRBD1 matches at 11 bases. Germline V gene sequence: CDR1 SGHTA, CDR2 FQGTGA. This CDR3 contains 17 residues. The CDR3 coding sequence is TGTGCCAGCAGCTTAAGTTCCGGGACAGGGGGGACCGCGGAGCTGTTTTTT. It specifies CASSLSSGTGGTAELFF.

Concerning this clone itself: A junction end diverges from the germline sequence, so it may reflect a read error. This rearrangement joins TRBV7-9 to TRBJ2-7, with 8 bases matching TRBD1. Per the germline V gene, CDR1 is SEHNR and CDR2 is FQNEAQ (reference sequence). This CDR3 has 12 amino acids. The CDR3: CSSSWDTGGQYF. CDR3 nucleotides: TGTTCCAGCAGCTGGGATACAGGGGGGCAGTACTTC.

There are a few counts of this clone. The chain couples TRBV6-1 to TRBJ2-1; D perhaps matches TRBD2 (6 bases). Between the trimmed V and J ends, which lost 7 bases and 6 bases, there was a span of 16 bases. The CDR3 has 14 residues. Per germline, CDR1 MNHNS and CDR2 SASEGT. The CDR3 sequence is CASTTSAAFNEQFF. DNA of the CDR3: TGTGCCAGCACGACTAGTGCGGCTTTCAATGAGCAGTTCTTC.

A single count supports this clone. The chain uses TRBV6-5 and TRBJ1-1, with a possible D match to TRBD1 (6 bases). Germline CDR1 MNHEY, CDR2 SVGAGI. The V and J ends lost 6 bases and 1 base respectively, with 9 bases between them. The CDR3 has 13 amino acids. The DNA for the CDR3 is TGTGCCAGCAGCGGACAGCCGAACACTGAAGCTTTCTTT. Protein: CASSGQPNTEAFF.

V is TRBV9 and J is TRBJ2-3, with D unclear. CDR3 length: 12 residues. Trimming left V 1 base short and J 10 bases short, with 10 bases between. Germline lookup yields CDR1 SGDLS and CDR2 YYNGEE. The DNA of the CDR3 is TGTGCCAGCAGCGTACCAAGAGTTGCGCAGTATTTT. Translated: CASSVPRVAQYF.

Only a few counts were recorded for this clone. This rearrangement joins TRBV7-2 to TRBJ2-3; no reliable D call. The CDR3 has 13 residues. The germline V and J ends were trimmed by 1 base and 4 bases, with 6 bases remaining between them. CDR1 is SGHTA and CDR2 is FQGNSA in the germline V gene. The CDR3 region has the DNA TGTGCCAGCAGCTTAGGCTCGGCAGATACGCAGTATTTT. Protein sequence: CASSLGSADTQYF.

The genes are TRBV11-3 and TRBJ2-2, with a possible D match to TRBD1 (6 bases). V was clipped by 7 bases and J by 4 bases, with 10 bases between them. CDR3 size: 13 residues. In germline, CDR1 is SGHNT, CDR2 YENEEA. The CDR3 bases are TGTGCCAGCAACCAGGGGATCACCGGGGAGCTGTTTTTT. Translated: CASNQGITGELFF. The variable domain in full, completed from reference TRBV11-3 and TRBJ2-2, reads EAGVVQSPRYKIIEKKQPVAFWCNPISGHNTLYWYLQNLGQGPELLIRYENEEAVDDSQLPKDRFSAERLKGVDSTLKIQPAELGDSAVYLCASNQGITGELFFGEGSRLTVL.

In DNA form, the CDR3 reads TGTGCCAGCTTAGAGACAGGGGGCCATGGCTACACCTTC. Protein product: CASLETGGHGYTF. The chain couples TRBV18 to TRBJ1-2, with TRBD1 matching over 10 bases. Germline V gene lookup returns CDR1 KGHSH and CDR2 LQKENI. This CDR3 is built from 13 residues. Trimming at V came to 7 bases and at J to 6 bases, leaving 5 bases not matched to a gene.